Following are 30 T cell receptor beta chains from one sample sequenced in a study of shared clonotypes between healthy human individuals. The assay was immunoSEQ multiplex PCR, and TCRdb's table has in-frame clones only and misses some. Seen here are approximately 88,000 clones, over 60% observed once, and the top ten hold roughly 50%. Sequencing used memory CD8+ T cells sorted from blood. Subset given: CD45RO+ cells pooled with CCR7-negative TemRA cells. Receptors originate from a man aged 25 to 40 in good health.

This chain joins TRBV5-6 and TRBJ2-5, with 13 bases lining up with TRBD2. The trim removed 4 bases at V and 4 bases at J, leaving 4 bases unmatched. Germline loops: CDR1 SGHDT, CDR2 YYEEEE. There are 15 residues in the CDR3. In DNA form, the CDR3 reads TGTGCCAGCAGCCCCCGGACTAGCGGGGGAGAGACCCAGTACTTC. Its protein product is CASSPRTSGGETQYF.

The rearrangement joins TRBV7-8 to TRBJ2-1; D remains unclear. The V end lost 1 base, the J end lost 4 bases, and 8 bases lay between the germline ends. The CDR3 has 14 residues. CDR1 is SGHVS and CDR2 is FQNEAQ in the germline V gene. The CDR3 spells CASSLGPGYNEQFF. Here the CDR3 DNA reads TGTGCCAGCAGCTTAGGGCCCGGTTACAATGAGCAGTTCTTC.

V gene TRBV5-6 combines with J gene TRBJ2-1, with 11 bases matching TRBD1. V trimming: 4 bases; J trimming: 8 bases; junction bases outside the gene matches: 17. CDR3 length: 18 residues. Looked up from germline, CDR1 is SGHDT and CDR2 is YYEEEE. CDR3 amino acids: CASSPFYAGTGGADEQFF. Written as DNA, the CDR3 is TGTGCCAGCAGCCCATTCTACGCCGGGACAGGGGGTGCAGATGAGCAGTTCTTC.

The rearrangement uses TRBV25-1 and TRBJ2-5; 10 bases match TRBD2. Losses at the gene ends were 3 bases for V and 3 bases for J; bases not matched to a gene: 7. Germline values: CDR1 MGHDK, CDR2 SYGVNS. The CDR3 has 16 amino acids. The CDR3 DNA reads as TGTGCCAGCAGTGACGCTAGCGGGAGAGGGAAAGAGACCCAGTACTTC. It is translated as CASSDASGRGKETQYF. The full variable domain, in which reference TRBV25-1 and TRBJ2-5 provide the parts outside the CDR3, is EADIYQTPRYLVIGTGKKITLECSQTMGHDKMYWYQQDPGMELHLIHYSYGVNSTEKGDLSSESTVSRIRTEHFPLTLESARPSHTSQYLCASSDASGRGKETQYFGPGTRLLVL.

With regard to this clone: A read error likely explains this, since a far larger clone differs by one base. The chain has TRBV6-5 and TRBJ2-7, with TRBD1 matching over 7 bases. J was trimmed by 3 bases and V by 6 bases; bases with no gene match: 2. The V gene's germline CDR1 is MNHEY and CDR2 SVGAGI. There are 12 residues in the CDR3. The CDR3 nucleotides read TGTGCCAGCAGGGGACAGTTCTACGAGCAGTACTTC. It is translated as CASRGQFYEQYF.

The V and J genes are TRBV27 and TRBJ2-2; D is undetermined. CDR1 and CDR2 from the germline V gene are MNHEY and SMNVEV (reference sequence). This CDR3 contains 12 residues. Trimming cost V 4 bases and J 5 bases, with 5 bases left between them. The CDR3 nucleotides read TGTGCCAGCAGTTACTTTACCGGGGAGCTGTTTTTT. This translates into CASSYFTGELFF.

V and J are TRBV7-9 and TRBJ2-1; D remains ambiguous. V shed 5 bases and J shed 0 bases, with 11 bases lying between them. From germline, CDR1 is SEHNR and CDR2 FQNEAQ (reference sequence). CDR3 length: 15 residues. The DNA for the CDR3 is TGTGCCAGCAGCGACCTTGGGGTCTCCTACAATGAGCAGTTCTTC. This gives the protein CASSDLGVSYNEQFF.

The chain recombines TRBV2 with TRBJ2-3; D is unresolved. Looked up from germline, CDR1 is SNHLY and CDR2 is FYNNEI. The CDR3 totals 13 residues. V lost 2 bases and J lost 0, with 3 bases in between. CDR3 sequence: CASSETSTDTQYF. CDR3 sequence (DNA): TGTGCCAGCAGTGAAACAAGCACAGATACGCAGTATTTT.

The gene calls are TRBV29-1 and TRBJ2-3, with 12 bases that match TRBD2. Trimming at V came to 4 bases and at J to 1 base, leaving 12 bases not matched to a gene. The CDR3 spans 18 residues. From germline, CDR1 is SQVTM and CDR2 ANQGSEA. The CDR3 DNA reads TGCAGCGTTGGTGGTTCTAGCGGGAGGGATGAGGGCACAGATACGCAGTATTTT. Amino acids: CSVGGSSGRDEGTDTQYF.

The rearrangement joins TRBV11-2 to TRBJ1-5; 8 positions match TRBD1. The germline V gene encodes CDR1 SGHAT and CDR2 FQNNGV. J gave up 4 bases and V 4 bases, and 6 bases lay outside the gene matches. The CDR3 length is 15 residues. CDR3: CASSSQGAENQPQHF. CDR3 sequence (DNA): TGTGCCAGCAGCTCGCAGGGGGCAGAGAATCAGCCCCAGCATTTT. Full variable domain (rest looked up from reference TRBV11-2 and TRBJ1-5): EAGVAQSPRYKIIEKRQSVAFWCNPISGHATLYWYQQILGQGPKLLIQFQNNGVVDDSQLPKDRFSAERLKGVDSTLKIQPAKLEDSAVYLCASSSQGAENQPQHFGDGTRLSIL.

The chain links TRBV18 to TRBJ2-7; 9 bases are shared with TRBD2. The V segment lost 2 bases and the J segment 3 bases; nucleotides outside the gene matches: 8. This CDR3 spans 16 amino acids. The germline gives CDR1 KGHSH, CDR2 LQKENI. CDR3 DNA sequence: TGTGCCAGCTCACCAATCGGGCTAGCGGGGAACTACGAGCAGTACTTC. It is translated as CASSPIGLAGNYEQYF.

The chain has TRBV11-3 and TRBJ1-1; unclear D gene. Germline V gives CDR1 SGHNT, CDR2 YENEEA. Trimming pared 6 bases from V and 4 bases from J, leaving 12 bases between. The CDR3 consists of 13 residues. In nucleotides, the CDR3 is TGTGCCAGCAGTTCTACCTTAGGCACTGAAGCTTTCTTT. Protein product: CASSSTLGTEAFF.

This clone was seen more than once but under ten times. A far larger clone differs by one base, so this is likely a read error. The rearrangement uses TRBV10-3 and TRBJ2-1; the D call may be TRBD1 or TRBD2 (5 bases each). Trimming took off 6 bases at V and 8 bases at J, with 17 bases between the two ends. Per the germline V gene, CDR1 is ENHRY and CDR2 is SYGVKD. The CDR3 runs to 14 residues. The DNA for the CDR3 is TGTGCCATCAGCCCCGGGACCCCGAGGGATGAGCAGTTCTTC. Amino acid sequence: CAISPGTPRDEQFF.

The chain links TRBV6-6 to TRBJ2-3; TRBD2 is a possible D gene (5 bases). The CDR3 length is 12 residues. V lost 7 bases and J lost 5, with 10 bases in between. Germline V lookup: CDR1 MNHNY, CDR2 SVGAGI (reference sequence). The CDR3 coding sequence is TGTGCCAGCACCAACGGAGGAGATACGCAGTATTTT. Translated, it gives CASTNGGDTQYF.

The chain links TRBV14 to TRBJ2-2, with unresolved D. The CDR3 spans 13 residues. Between the trimmed V and J ends, which lost 1 base and 5 bases, there was a span of 5 bases. Looked up from germline, CDR1 is SGHDN and CDR2 is FVKESK. CDR3 sequence reads: CASSQVGTGELFF. CDR3 in DNA: TGTGCCAGCAGCCAAGTCGGGACCGGGGAGCTGTTTTTT.

CDR3 in DNA: TGTGCCAGCAGTAATCTTGGGGACGAGCAGTACTTC. Protein product: CASSNLGDEQYF. The chain is built from TRBV27 and TRBJ2-7, with D hard to call. The CDR3 is 12 residues long. Germline CDR1 and CDR2: MNHEY and SMNVEV (reference sequence). V dropped 5 bases and J dropped 5 bases, with 10 bases sitting between them.

The rearrangement links TRBV10-2 to TRBJ2-7; D is unresolved. The CDR3 runs 16 residues. Germline loops: CDR1 WSHSY, CDR2 SAAADI. Trimming shortened V by 2 bases and J by 0 bases, and 14 bases separated the two germline ends. The CDR3 here is CASSEAALGLSYEQYF. CDR3 DNA sequence: TGCGCCAGCAGTGAGGCAGCTCTAGGGCTCTCCTACGAGCAGTACTTC.

The genes are TRBV5-1 and TRBJ1-2, with D possibly being TRBD1 (6 bases). Germline values: CDR1 SGHRS, CDR2 YFSETQ. The CDR3 spans 15 residues. Trimming cost V 4 bases and J 3 bases, with 16 bases left between them. The CDR3 coding sequence is TGCGCCAGCAGCCTAACTCTGACAGGAGACTATGGCTACACCTTC. Translation gives CASSLTLTGDYGYTF.

V is TRBV19 and J is TRBJ2-3; 7 bases agree with TRBD1. The CDR3 totals 16 residues. Germline V lookup: CDR1 LNHDA, CDR2 SQIVND (reference sequence). J was trimmed by 4 bases and V by 2 bases; bases with no gene match: 9. The DNA for the CDR3 is TGTGCCAGTAGTATAATAGTTACAGGGGCGGCAGATACGCAGTATTTT. Its protein is CASSIIVTGAADTQYF.

This chain links TRBV15 with TRBJ1-1; D is unclear. Deletions cut 0 bases from V and 0 bases from J, with 5 bases between. This CDR3 region has 14 residues. The germline CDR1 and CDR2 sequences are LNHNV and YYDKDF (reference sequence). CDR3: CATSRDWVNTEAFF. CDR3 DNA: TGTGCCACCAGCAGAGATTGGGTGAACACTGAAGCTTTCTTT.

This chain links TRBV11-2 with TRBJ1-5; a weak D match, TRBD1 (5 bases). Trimming stripped 2 bases from V and 4 bases from J, with 9 bases between. The CDR3 is made up of 14 amino acids. Looked up from germline, CDR1 is SGHAT and CDR2 is FQNNGV. The CDR3 loop reads CASSLNPGNQPQHF. In nucleotides, the CDR3 is TGTGCCAGCAGCTTAAACCCAGGGAATCAGCCCCAGCATTTT. The whole variable domain, filled in from reference TRBV11-2 and TRBJ1-5, reads EAGVAQSPRYKIIEKRQSVAFWCNPISGHATLYWYQQILGQGPKLLIQFQNNGVVDDSQLPKDRFSAERLKGVDSTLKIQPAKLEDSAVYLCASSLNPGNQPQHFGDGTRLSIL.

This clone has a count of ten or more. The identical CDR3 is also encoded by other nucleotide sequences in the sample. The rearrangement joins TRBV28 to TRBJ2-7; D call uncertain. CDR1 is MDHEN, CDR2 SYDVKM, per germline. V was shortened by 3 bases and J by 3 bases, with 6 bases between the two germline ends. This CDR3 has 12 residues. Here the CDR3 reads CASSLLNYEQYF. The CDR3 DNA sequence: TGTGCCAGCAGTTTGCTCAACTACGAGCAGTACTTC.

As DNA, the CDR3 is TGTGCCAGCAGGGCGGGGCCGAGCTCCTACAATGAGCAGTTCTTC. Protein product: CASRAGPSSYNEQFF. The V gene is TRBV7-8, the J gene TRBJ2-1, with D tentatively TRBD2 (6 bases). Trimming removed 6 bases at V and 0 bases at J, with 12 bases between. Germline CDR1 SGHVS, CDR2 FQNEAQ. This CDR3 is built from 15 residues.

The chain has TRBV6-1 and TRBJ1-1; no firm D call. V lost 1 base and J lost 4, with 10 bases in between. This CDR3 region has 14 residues. Per the germline V gene, CDR1 is MNHNS and CDR2 is SASEGT. This CDR3 is CASSEVLTGTEAFF. In nucleotides, the CDR3 is TGTGCCAGCAGTGAAGTGCTTACGGGCACTGAAGCTTTCTTT.

The rearrangement links TRBV5-8 to TRBJ1-2; D remains unclear. Germline V gene data show CDR1 as SGHTS and CDR2 as YDEGEE. This CDR3 spans 15 amino acids. Trimming pared 7 bases from V and 4 bases from J, leaving 20 bases between. CDR3: CASCGDPRKTYGYTF. The CDR3 bases are TGTGCCAGCTGTGGTGATCCACGAAAGACCTATGGCTACACCTTC.

This clone was picked up a small number of times. The rearrangement joins TRBV11-2 to TRBJ2-7; the D is unclear. Trimming shortened V by 5 bases and J by 9 bases, and 20 bases separated the two germline ends. This CDR3 has 14 residues. Germline V CDR1 and CDR2: SGHAT, FQNNGV. The CDR3 reads CASSDRRDIVGQYF. DNA for the CDR3: TGTGCCAGCAGCGACCGCAGAGATATAGTCGGGCAGTACTTC.

Details on this clone: A much larger clone lies a single base off, so this may be a read error. Other DNA sequences of this sample code for an identical CDR3. The chain recombines TRBV6-5 with TRBJ2-7; D may be TRBD1 (5 bases). Germline CDR1 MNHEY, CDR2 SVGAGI. V shed 6 bases and J shed 2 bases, with 8 bases lying between them. The CDR3 is 12 amino acids. Here the CDR3 DNA reads TGTGCCAGCAGGGGGCTAGCCTACGAGCAGTACTTC. It translates to CASRGLAYEQYF.

The chain recombines TRBV20-1 with TRBJ2-1; D remains ambiguous. CDR1 is DFQATT and CDR2 is SNEGSKA in the germline V gene (reference sequence). The CDR3 runs to 10 residues. CDR3 protein: CAADVSEQFF. The CDR3 DNA reads as TGCGCCGCGGACGTCTCAGAGCAGTTCTTC.

This clone turned up a few times. This rearrangement joins TRBV30 to TRBJ2-6; possibly TRBD1 for D (6 bases). Germline V lookup: CDR1 GTSNPN, CDR2 SVGIG (reference sequence). Trimming cost V 4 bases and J 0 bases, with 22 bases left between them. The CDR3 consists of 19 residues. This CDR3 is CAWNPGHQSVYSGANVLTF. DNA for the CDR3: TGTGCCTGGAACCCGGGACACCAGTCCGTTTACTCTGGGGCCAACGTCCTGACTTTC. Drawing the rest from reference TRBV30 and TRBJ2-6, the complete variable domain is SQTIHQWPATLVQPVGSPLSLECTVEGTSNPNLYWYRQAAGRGLQLLFYSVGIGQISSEVPQNLSASRPQDRQFILSSKKLLLSDSGFYLCAWNPGHQSVYSGANVLTFGAGSRLTVL.

This clone was detected ten times or more. The rearrangement uses TRBV27 and TRBJ2-3; 9 positions agree with TRBD1. The germline V gene encodes CDR1 MNHEY and CDR2 SMNVEV (reference sequence). This CDR3 is 15 amino acids long. After removal of 6 bases from V and 2 bases from J, the junction contained 6 bases not matched to a gene. DNA of the CDR3: TGTGCCAGCAGCGGGGACAGGGTTCCCACAGATACGCAGTATTTT. Amino acids: CASSGDRVPTDTQYF.